Presented here are 20 T cell receptor beta chains from one specimen sequenced in a study of blood T cells in healthy people across ages. Combining a sample-barcoded 5' primer with a J-beta primer mix, a second PCR ran for roughly 6 to 12 cycles. TCRdb re-analysed the 5' RACE reads in MiXCR, keeping a single row per CDR3 protein. The sample lists about 1.5 million distinct CDR3 sequences, roughly 40% occurring once. Specimen: blood. Receptor source: a woman aged 18-30 years in good health.

The chain is built from TRBV7-2 and TRBJ2-1, with 13 nucleotides matching TRBD2. Germline V gene lookup returns CDR1 SGHTA and CDR2 FQGNSA. The CDR3 contains 13 residues. Trimming removed 5 bases from V and 12 bases from J; junction bases left unmatched: 4. CDR3 protein: CASSPGLAGVQFF. The DNA for the CDR3 is TGTGCCAGCAGCCCTGGACTAGCGGGAGTGCAGTTCTTC. Variable domain in full (rest from reference TRBV7-2 and TRBJ2-1): GAGVSQSPSNKVTEKGKDVELRCDPISGHTALYWYRQSLGQGLEFLIYFQGNSAPDKSGLPSDRFSAERTGGSVSTLTIQRTQQEDSAVYLCASSPGLAGVQFFGPGTRLTVL.

In DNA, the CDR3 is TGTGCCAGCAGTGAACTACGTACCCCCTCTAATGAGCAGTTCTTC. Protein sequence: CASSELRTPSNEQFF. V is TRBV25-1 and J is TRBJ2-1, with D unclear. The V and J ends lost 2 bases and 7 bases respectively, with 15 bases between them. Germline CDR1 reads MGHDK; CDR2 reads SYGVNS. This CDR3 contains 15 residues.

Of note for this clonotype: The germline gene is not matched at one end of the junction; a read error may be the cause. The V gene is TRBV28, the J gene TRBJ2-3, with TRBD1 identical over 8 bases. The germline V gene encodes CDR1 MDHEN and CDR2 SYDVKM. This CDR3 comprises 16 residues. CDR3 in DNA: TGTGCCGGCAGTCAAGGGACAGGTTGGAACACAGATACGCAGTATTTT. It codes for CAGSQGTGWNTDTQYF. The variable domain in full, with the rest retrieved from reference TRBV28 and TRBJ2-3, is DVKVTQSSRYLVKRTGEKVFLECVQDMDHENMFWYRQDPGLGLRLIYFSYDVKMKEKGDIPEGYSVSREKKERFSLILESASTNQTSMYLCAGSQGTGWNTDTQYFGPGTRLTVL.

This clonotype occurred many times. The V gene is TRBV7-2, the J gene TRBJ2-7, with D possibly called TRBD1 or TRBD2 (7 bases each). Deletions cut 1 base from V and 4 bases from J, with 11 bases between. The germline CDR1 and CDR2 sequences are SGHTA and FQGNSA. The CDR3 spans 14 residues. For the CDR3, the DNA is TGTGCCAGCAGCTTAGACAGGGGAGGGTACGAGCAGTACTTC. It encodes CASSLDRGGYEQYF.

The table lists this clonotype with a few counts. The chain combines TRBV7-2 with TRBJ1-1; D is possibly TRBD1 (6 bases). V lost 5 bases, J lost 4 bases, and 14 bases lay in between. The CDR3 loop spans 14 amino acids. CDR1 SGHTA and CDR2 FQGNSA come from the germline V gene. The CDR3 sequence: CASSGRGGPTEAFF. CDR3 in DNA: TGTGCCAGCAGCGGTCGAGGGGGGCCCACTGAAGCTTTCTTT. Filled out from reference TRBV7-2 and TRBJ1-1, the complete variable domain reads GAGVSQSPSNKVTEKGKDVELRCDPISGHTALYWYRQSLGQGLEFLIYFQGNSAPDKSGLPSDRFSAERTGGSVSTLTIQRTQQEDSAVYLCASSGRGGPTEAFFGQGTRLTVV.

This chain joins TRBV20-1 and TRBJ2-3, with D maybe TRBD2 (5 bases). This CDR3 is 13 amino acids long. With 2 bases removed from V and 3 bases from J, the gap between germline ends came to 9 bases. The germline V gene encodes CDR1 DFQATT and CDR2 SNEGSKA (reference sequence). The CDR3 DNA reads as TGCAGTGCTAGATTGGACTGGACAGATACGCAGTATTTT. It encodes CSARLDWTDTQYF.

The rearrangement links TRBV10-3 to TRBJ2-5; TRBD2 matches at 11 bases. The CDR3 consists of 17 residues. V was pared by 0 bases and J by 4 bases, with 7 bases of the junction left unmatched. Germline V gives CDR1 ENHRY, CDR2 SYGVKD. CDR3 loop: CAISESSLAGGRETQYF. Here the CDR3 DNA reads TGTGCCATCAGTGAGTCGAGTTTAGCGGGGGGGCGAGAGACCCAGTACTTC.

This clonotype was seen repeatedly, ten times or more. This sequence joins TRBV5-1 and TRBJ2-3; perhaps TRBD2 as D (6 bases). V shed 4 bases and J shed 0 bases, with 9 bases lying between them. Germline loops: CDR1 SGHRS, CDR2 YFSETQ. There are 14 residues in the CDR3. Here the CDR3 reads CASSIGGSTDTQYF. CDR3 DNA: TGCGCCAGCAGCATCGGGGGTAGCACAGATACGCAGTATTTT. Filled out from reference TRBV5-1 and TRBJ2-3, the complete variable domain reads KAGVTQTPRYLIKTRGQQVTLSCSPISGHRSVSWYQQTPGQGLQFLFEYFSETQRNKGNFPGRFSGRQFSNSRSEMNVSTLELGDSALYLCASSIGGSTDTQYFGPGTRLTVL.

The chain links TRBV6-1 to TRBJ2-4, with 8 nucleotides matching TRBD2. V lost 6 bases to trimming and J lost 1 base; unmatched junction nucleotides: 14. This CDR3 comprises 18 residues. The V gene's germline CDR1 is MNHNS and CDR2 SASEGT. In nucleotides, the CDR3 is TGTGCCAGCAGCGCCTCGGGGGGGGCCCACTTGGCCAAAAACATTCAGTACTTC. This codes for CASSASGGAHLAKNIQYF.

The chain couples TRBV6-5 to TRBJ2-7, with a tentative D call TRBD2 (5 bases). The CDR3 is 16 amino acids. The germline V gene has CDR1 MNHEY and CDR2 SVGAGI. V lost 0 bases to trimming and J lost 0 bases, with 12 bases between them. The chain's CDR3 is CASSYSRGYPSYEQYF. In DNA, the CDR3 is TGTGCCAGCAGTTACTCGAGAGGGTATCCCTCCTACGAGCAGTACTTC.

Notes on this clonotype: The junction differs from germline at one of its ends, possibly a read error. The gene calls are TRBV6-1 and TRBJ1-1; unclear D gene. Germline-derived CDR1 and CDR2 are MNHNS and SASEGT. This CDR3 has 13 amino acids. CDR3 residues: CANSAGRNTEAFF. The CDR3 nucleotides are TGTGCCAACAGTGCCGGGAGGAACACTGAAGCTTTCTTT.

This rearrangement joins TRBV5-4 to TRBJ1-4; no clear D gene. The germline V gene encodes CDR1 SGHNT and CDR2 YYREEE (reference sequence). The V gene lost 1 base and the J gene lost 6 bases, with 13 bases spanning the gap. The CDR3 totals 15 residues. In nucleotides, the CDR3 is TGTGCCAGCAGCTTGTTTAAGGACCCCTATGAAAAACTGTTTTTT. This encodes CASSLFKDPYEKLFF.

This clonotype was detected only a few times. The chain has TRBV12-3 or TRBV12-4 and TRBJ1-1, with D hard to call. The CDR3 runs to 14 residues. Between the trimmed V and J ends, which lost 5 bases and 5 bases, there was a span of 15 bases. The CDR3 nucleotides read TGTGCCAGCAGTCCTATGAGGGTTTCGACTGAAGCTTTCTTT. Translating it yields CASSPMRVSTEAFF.

V is TRBV7-2 and J is TRBJ1-2; D unclear. The V and J ends lost 5 bases and 5 bases respectively, with 9 bases between them. Per the germline V gene, CDR1 is SGHTA and CDR2 is FQGNSA. The CDR3 loop spans 12 amino acids. The CDR3: CASSRPGYGYTF. In nucleotides, the CDR3 is TGTGCCAGCAGCCGCCCGGGGTATGGCTACACCTTC.

This clonotype was recorded a few times. This chain joins TRBV10-3 and TRBJ2-7; 10 bases are a match to TRBD2. Germline V CDR1 and CDR2: ENHRY, SYGVKD. The CDR3 extends over 16 amino acids. The V gene end was trimmed by 4 bases and the J gene end by 1 base; junction bases not matched to a gene: 7. In DNA form, the CDR3 reads TGTGCCATCAGTGGAACTAGCGGGGTCTTGTCCTACGAGCAGTACTTC. It encodes CAISGTSGVLSYEQYF.

DNA of the CDR3: TGCACCAGCAGCCAAGCCCGGCGCGGTACCTACAATGAGCAGTTCTTC. Protein product: CTSSQARRGTYNEQFF. V gene TRBV1 combines with J gene TRBJ2-1; the D segment call TRBD1 is taken from the table without a DNA check. TRBV1 is flagged as a pseudogene. This CDR3 has 16 amino acids.

This clonotype occurred a few times. V usage is TRBV7-6 and J usage is TRBJ2-1; TRBD2 might be the D (6 bases). Looked up from germline, CDR1 is SGHVS and CDR2 is FNYEAQ. V dropped 5 bases and J dropped 4 bases, with 12 bases sitting between them. This CDR3 region has 14 residues. The CDR3 bases are TGTGCCAGCAGCCCCCTAGCGCGGTACAATGAGCAGTTCTTC. Protein sequence: CASSPLARYNEQFF.

This clonotype turned up a few times. The chain links TRBV3-1 to TRBJ2-5; D gene uncertain. Germline lookup yields CDR1 LGHDT and CDR2 YNNKEL (reference sequence). The CDR3 extends over 15 amino acids. With 0 bases removed from V and 0 bases from J, the gap between germline ends came to 8 bases. In DNA form, the CDR3 reads TGTGCCAGCAGCCAAGATCTAGGGTACCAAGAGACCCAGTACTTC. Translation: CASSQDLGYQETQYF.

The chain joins TRBV3-1 to TRBJ1-6, with TRBD1 identical over 7 bases. Trimming removed 1 base from V and 7 bases from J; junction bases left unmatched: 7. The CDR3 has 16 amino acids. Looked up from germline, CDR1 is LGHDT and CDR2 is YNNKEL (reference sequence). Written as DNA, the CDR3 is TGTGCCAGCAGCCAAGCAGGCAGGGGGGTCAATTCACCCCTCCACTTT. It is translated as CASSQAGRGVNSPLHF.

The chain employs TRBV4-1 and TRBJ1-2; perhaps TRBD1 as D (5 bases). V was shortened by 3 bases and J by 0 bases, with 14 bases between the two germline ends. Germline V gene sequence: CDR1 MGHRA, CDR2 YSYEKL. This CDR3 has 16 amino acids. DNA of the CDR3: TGCGCCAGCAGCCAGGATCTAGGGGCCTCTAACTATGGCTACACCTTC. This codes for CASSQDLGASNYGYTF.